Following are 24 T cell receptor beta chains from one sample sequenced in a study of shared clonotypes between healthy human individuals. Profiling relied on immunoSEQ multiplex PCR, and the TCRdb table lists in-frame clones only, not all of them. The sample has 900,000 to 1,200,000 clones, 75% to 80% seen once. The sample consisted of memory CD4+ T cells from PBMCs. Noted subset: CD45RA-negative fraction. These TCRs come from a man younger than 35 in good health. Some clones in this sample may be carry-over from other donors' samples.

Many counts were recorded for this clone. The gene calls are TRBV6-5 and TRBJ2-1, with TRBD1 as a possible D gene (6 bases). The CDR3 is 15 residues long. Germline CDR1 and CDR2: MNHEY and SVGAGI. Trimming removed 0 bases from V and 6 bases from J, with 12 bases in between. CDR3 loop: CASSYSGQGSNEQFF. DNA for the CDR3: TGTGCCAGCAGTTACTCCGGGCAGGGGAGCAATGAGCAGTTCTTC.

J is TRBJ1-4 and V is TRBV5-5; TRBD1 might be the D (5 bases). Germline CDR1 reads SGHKS; CDR2 reads YYEKEE (reference sequence). The V and J ends lost 4 bases and 4 bases respectively, with 8 bases between them. CDR3 length: 13 residues. DNA for the CDR3: TGTGCCAGCAGCACAGACAGTAATGAAAAACTGTTTTTT. As protein: CASSTDSNEKLFF.

This clone showed up just once. This chain connects TRBV7-8 to TRBJ1-4; 8 positions agree with TRBD1. The length of the CDR3 is 14 residues. V was pared by 6 bases and J by 10 bases, with 10 bases of the junction left unmatched. The germline V gene has CDR1 SGHVS and CDR2 FQNEAQ. The CDR3 DNA reads TGTGCCAGCAGGAAATGGGACAGGAGGGTAAAACTGTTTTTT. Translation gives CASRKWDRRVKLFF.

V is TRBV29-1 and J is TRBJ1-3; a possible D gene is TRBD1 (5 bases). Germline V gene lookup returns CDR1 SQVTM and CDR2 ANQGSEA. The ends were cut back, 7 bases at V and 0 bases at J, with 10 bases in the middle. This CDR3 contains 13 residues. CDR3 DNA sequence: TGCAGCGCTCAGGGAAACTCTGGAAACACCATATATTTT. This gives the protein CSAQGNSGNTIYF.

This chain links TRBV5-1 with TRBJ2-1; 12 bases map to TRBD2. CDR1 and CDR2 from the germline V gene are SGHRS and YFSETQ. The junction had 8 bases not matched to a gene; V was cut back by 0 bases and J by 4 bases. The CDR3 consists of 18 residues. CDR3 sequence reads: CASSLVTLAGGIYNEQFF. The CDR3 DNA reads TGCGCCAGCAGCTTGGTAACCCTAGCGGGAGGGATATACAATGAGCAGTTCTTC.

The rearrangement joins TRBV28 to TRBJ1-1; 10 bases map to TRBD1. Germline V gene lookup returns CDR1 MDHEN and CDR2 SYDVKM. The CDR3 extends over 15 amino acids. With V trimmed by 6 bases and J by 5 bases, 9 bases remained unmatched. The CDR3 DNA reads TGTGCCAGCAGGGGTAGACCGGGACAGGGGACTGAAGCTTTCTTT. Residues: CASRGRPGQGTEAFF.

For the CDR3, the DNA is TGCAGCGTTGAGACAGGGGCCAATAACTATGGCTACACCTTC. Residues: CSVETGANNYGYTF. The chain links TRBV29-1 to TRBJ1-2; 8 nucleotides align to TRBD1. Germline CDR1 is SQVTM and CDR2 is ANQGSEA. V lost 3 bases and J lost 1; bases outside the gene matches: 4. CDR3 length equals 14 residues.

The J gene is TRBJ1-2, the V gene TRBV2, with 9 bases identical to TRBD1. This CDR3 has 14 residues. The J segment lost 3 bases and the V segment lost 4 bases, leaving 3 bases of the junction unmatched. Germline V gene data show CDR1 as SNHLY and CDR2 as FYNNEI. In DNA form, the CDR3 reads TGTGCCAGCAGTGTTGGACAGGGGTACTATGGCTACACCTTC. Residues: CASSVGQGYYGYTF. Drawing the rest from reference TRBV2 and TRBJ1-2, the complete variable domain is EPEVTQTPSHQVTQMGQEVILRCVPISNHLYFYWYRQILGQKVEFLVSFYNNEISEKSEIFDDQFSVERPDGSNFTLKIRSTKLEDSAMYFCASSVGQGYYGYTFGSGTRLTVV.

The genes are TRBV6-5 and TRBJ2-5, with TRBD2 identical over 8 bases. The CDR3 consists of 14 residues. Germline V lookup: CDR1 MNHEY, CDR2 SVGAGI. J lost 2 bases, V lost 6 bases, and 5 bases had no gene match. CDR3 DNA sequence: TGTGCCAGCAGCCTCCGACTAGCGCAAGAGACCCAGTACTTC. Translated, it gives CASSLRLAQETQYF.

The chain combines TRBV11-2 with TRBJ2-7; D possibly corresponds to TRBD1 (6 bases). Germline V gene sequence: CDR1 SGHAT, CDR2 FQNNGV. V lost 5 bases, J lost 3 bases, and 14 bases lay in between. The CDR3 runs to 14 residues. DNA of the CDR3: TGTGCCAGCAGCCCGACGGGACAACACTACGAGCAGTACTTC. This encodes CASSPTGQHYEQYF.

This chain links TRBV5-5 with TRBJ1-2; D is unclear. V gave up 4 bases and J gave up 8 bases, with 15 bases separating them. CDR3 length equals 13 residues. CDR1 is SGHKS, CDR2 YYEKEE, per germline (reference sequence). CDR3 DNA sequence: TGTGCCAGCAGCCCTTCACTATTCGAGGGCTACACCTTC. It yields the protein CASSPSLFEGYTF.

The chain uses TRBV5-1 and TRBJ2-3; D tentatively reads TRBD1 or TRBD2 (6 bases each). The germline gives CDR1 SGHRS, CDR2 YFSETQ. The CDR3 is 15 residues long. Trimming pared 2 bases from V and 4 bases from J, leaving 14 bases between. CDR3 sequence (DNA): TGCGCCAGCAGCTTACAGGGAGGAAGGGCAGATACGCAGTATTTT. It yields the protein CASSLQGGRADTQYF.

Points on this clone: This likely traces to a read error, being one base from a far larger clone. The gene calls are TRBV6-5 and TRBJ1-3; D is uncertain. Germline V gene data show CDR1 as MNHEY and CDR2 as SVGAGI. V was clipped by 0 bases and J by 0 bases, with 9 bases between them. CDR3 length: 16 amino acids. CDR3 DNA sequence: TGTGCCAGCAGTTACTCCCGATGGAACTCTGGAAACACCATATATTTT. It encodes CASSYSRWNSGNTIYF.

The gene calls are TRBV9 and TRBJ2-1, with 9 bases aligning to TRBD1. With V trimmed by 4 bases and J by 6 bases, 14 bases remained unmatched. The CDR3 sequence is 17 residues long. Germline assignment: CDR1 SGDLS and CDR2 YYNGEE. CDR3 residues: CASSPRAGQGLANEQFF. Here the CDR3 DNA reads TGTGCCAGCAGCCCGAGAGCGGGACAGGGTTTGGCCAATGAGCAGTTCTTC.

This clone was recorded at least ten times. The chain recombines TRBV2 with TRBJ2-3, with 8 bases lining up with TRBD2. In germline, CDR1 is SNHLY, CDR2 FYNNEI. With 6 bases clipped from V and 4 bases from J, the junction kept 12 bases outside the gene matches. The CDR3 covers 16 residues. The CDR3 loop is CASSAMGGLVSDTQYF. The DNA of the CDR3 is TGTGCCAGCAGCGCCATGGGGGGACTAGTATCAGATACGCAGTATTTT.

The chain uses TRBV29-1 and TRBJ1-4; the D is unclear. Germline V gives CDR1 SQVTM, CDR2 ANQGSEA. V lost 0 bases, J lost 5 bases, and 10 bases lay in between. CDR3 length: 14 amino acids. CDR3 nucleotides: TGCAGCGTTGAAGATCCCGCCGGGAATGAAAAACTGTTTTTT. Its translation is CSVEDPAGNEKLFF.

This chain uses TRBV18 with TRBJ1-4; 7 nucleotides agree with TRBD1. The CDR3 contains 13 residues. The germline V gene encodes CDR1 KGHSH and CDR2 LQKENI. V shed 3 bases and J 7 bases; nucleotides not matched to a gene: 2. CDR3 nucleotide sequence: TGTGCCAGCTCACCTCAGGGGGTTGAAAAACTGTTTTTT. It encodes CASSPQGVEKLFF.

The chain joins TRBV4-2 to TRBJ2-3; D remains ambiguous. There are 20 residues in the CDR3. Trimming cost V 3 bases and J 0 bases, with 25 bases left between them. Looked up from germline, CDR1 is LGHNA and CDR2 is YNFKEQ. The CDR3 is CASSQTPAALTQSSTDTQYF. The CDR3 nucleotides are TGTGCCAGCAGCCAGACGCCTGCGGCGCTCACCCAAAGCAGCACAGATACGCAGTATTTT.

The chain has TRBV11-3 and TRBJ2-3; 8 bases align to TRBD2. Germline V gene lookup returns CDR1 SGHNT and CDR2 YENEEA. The CDR3 is made up of 16 amino acids. Trimming at V came to 3 bases and at J to 7 bases, leaving 12 bases not matched to a gene. The CDR3 protein is CASSFATGGSTNTQYF. The CDR3 bases are TGTGCCAGCAGCTTTGCGACGGGAGGGTCTACAAATACGCAGTATTTT.

V is TRBV6-5 and J is TRBJ2-7; 9 bases are shared with TRBD1. This CDR3 spans 14 amino acids. V trimming: 6 bases; J trimming: 5 bases; junction bases outside the gene matches: 8. Germline CDR1 is MNHEY and CDR2 is SVGAGI. The CDR3 loop is CASRAHRGQNEQYF. The CDR3 DNA is TGTGCCAGCAGGGCCCACAGGGGGCAGAACGAGCAGTACTTC.

V is TRBV11-2 and J is TRBJ2-3; unclear D gene. V lost 0 bases to trimming and J lost 4 bases, with 8 bases between them. Germline CDR1 reads SGHAT; CDR2 reads FQNNGV. The CDR3 runs 14 residues. The CDR3 coding sequence is TGTGCCAGCAGCTTAGATCAAGGACCAGATACGCAGTATTTT. It translates to CASSLDQGPDTQYF.

The gene calls are TRBV7-8 and TRBJ2-2, with D perhaps TRBD1 (6 bases). The CDR3 is 15 amino acids. Germline V gene data show CDR1 as SGHVS and CDR2 as FQNEAQ. V shed 1 base and J shed 3 bases, with 9 bases lying between them. CDR3 residues: CASSLDGGYTGELFF. For the CDR3, the DNA is TGTGCCAGCAGCTTAGATGGGGGCTACACCGGGGAGCTGTTTTTT.

The chain recombines TRBV6-5 with TRBJ2-5; D tentatively reads TRBD1 or TRBD2 (5 bases each). The V gene lost 8 bases and the J gene lost 5 bases, with 12 bases spanning the gap. Germline V CDR1 and CDR2: MNHEY, SVGAGI. CDR3 size: 12 residues. DNA for the CDR3: TGTGCCAGCGGCAAAGGGACGGAGACCCAGTACTTC. Amino acid sequence: CASGKGTETQYF.

The chain combines TRBV5-1 with TRBJ1-1; no reliable D call. The CDR3 totals 16 residues. The ends were cut back, 4 bases at V and 0 bases at J, with 16 bases in the middle. Germline V gene lookup returns CDR1 SGHRS and CDR2 YFSETQ. CDR3 DNA sequence: TGCGCCAGCAGCCGCACCGCAACACGTATGAACACTGAAGCTTTCTTT. It specifies CASSRTATRMNTEAFF.